The subject of this entry is one TCR beta chain. No antigen is known for it. The protocol was immunoSEQ multiplex PCR, while the TCRdb copy is restricted to in-frame clones and leaves out a portion. The sample lists tens of thousands of clones, approximately 87% occurring once. The sample is drawn from a study of graft-versus-host responses after intestinal transplantation. Across the whole study: Uniformly, recipients were administered anti-thymocyte globulin induction with subsequent tacrolimus and steroids for about 3 years.

Looked up from germline, CDR1 is SEHNR and CDR2 is FQNEAQ (reference sequence). The CDR3 runs to 14 residues. V trimming: 10 bases; J trimming: 4 bases; junction bases outside the gene matches: 9. Study results and limitations: Patients with graft-donor T cell macrochimerism had high graft-versus-host to host-versus-graft clonal ratios in allografts. Recipient marrow harbored GvH clones, some of which surfaced first in ileum or blood. Early post-transplant declines in HvG were associated with peak levels of circulating GvH clones.

This specimen was PBMCs, taken 27 to 29 days after intestinal transplant. The source of this sequence is a human patient who received an intestinal transplant, so some T cells may come from the graft donor. This sequence joins TRBV7-9 and TRBJ2-5; 10 positions match TRBD2. CDR3 nucleotides: TGTGCCACCGGACTAGCGGCCTTAGGAGAGACCCAGTACTTC. This translates into CATGLAALGETQYF.